Relative to its sample, the clone carrying this TCR beta chain is large. The record originates from a study of circulating CD8 cells and anti-PD-1 response in melanoma. For the study at large: Of about 13 patients, seven got anti-PD-1 first and six had prior therapy.

From live CD3+CD8+TCRalphabeta+ cells, four PD-1 and/or TIGIT subsets were sorted. TCR libraries were prepared from approximately 15 ng of total RNA with the QIAseq Immune Repertoire TCR panel. Each CDR3 protein gets one entry after TCRdb re-called the reads with MiXCR. Of 560 or so distinct CDR3 sequences detected, around a tenth appear once; the ten largest clones hold about half. Germline V gene lookup returns CDR1 SGDLS and CDR2 YYNGEE. CDR3 size: 14 residues. V trimming: 4 bases; J trimming: 3 bases; junction bases outside the gene matches: 4. V is TRBV9 and J is TRBJ2-5; 9 nucleotides line up with TRBD1. The starting material was CD8+ T cells from PBMCs, obtained at baseline or after one month of anti-PD-1 therapy (not recorded which). The receptor comes from a human donor with melanoma. This CDR3 reads CASSPRDREETQYF. The CDR3 DNA is TGTGCCAGCAGCCCCCGGGACAGGGAAGAGACCCAGTACTTC.